A selection of T cell receptor beta chains follows, all from one sample in a study of T cells after yellow fever vaccination. TCRdb reanalysed the 5' RACE reads using MiXCR and keeps one entry per CDR3 protein. The sample holds 450,000 to 650,000 distinct CDR3 sequences, less than 25% seen once. The sample was PBMCs, taken approximately 22 days after the first yellow fever vaccination. The receptor set was obtained from a man between 18 and 35 years old who received the YFV17D yellow fever vaccine. The CDR3 runs from the conserved cysteine through the conserved F or W. Each record gives: J gene, V gene, clone size, CDR3 protein. Rows give clone size only sometimes, using once, few, many, or a class for an expanded clone.

J gene: TRBJ2-6
V gene: TRBV5-1
clone size: NA
CDR3 protein: CASSTTGAGANVLTF

J gene: TRBJ2-1
V gene: TRBV2
clone size: few
CDR3 protein: CASRLFGASSYNEQFF

J gene: TRBJ1-1
V gene: TRBV7-6
clone size: NA
CDR3 protein: CASSSWGGVKNTEAFF

J gene: TRBJ1-6
V gene: TRBV12-3/TRBV12-4
clone size: NA
CDR3 protein: CASRPRGGSYNSPLHF

J gene: TRBJ2-2
V gene: TRBV7-3
clone size: few
CDR3 protein: CASSPGTGAGELFF

J gene: TRBJ2-5
V gene: TRBV7-3
clone size: NA
CDR3 protein: CASSLGGTSQETQYF

J gene: TRBJ1-1
V gene: TRBV12-3/TRBV12-4
clone size: few
CDR3 protein: CASSLSGSEAFF

J gene: TRBJ2-2
V gene: TRBV15
clone size: NA
CDR3 protein: CATSRRDRATGELFF

J gene: TRBJ2-5
V gene: TRBV4-2
clone size: NA
CDR3 protein: CASSSVLSKTQYF

J gene: TRBJ2-1
V gene: TRBV29-1
clone size: NA
CDR3 protein: CSVEDSPGTVNEQFF

J gene: TRBJ2-3
V gene: TRBV7-3
clone size: few
CDR3 protein: CASSSGPDRVTDTQYF

J gene: TRBJ2-7
V gene: TRBV6-2/TRBV6-3
clone size: NA
CDR3 protein: CASSYRRSDRRSYEQYF

J gene: TRBJ2-2
V gene: TRBV12-3/TRBV12-4
clone size: many
CDR3 protein: CASSPDTGELFF

J gene: TRBJ2-7
V gene: TRBV4-1
clone size: few
CDR3 protein: CASSQVRRGEQYF

J gene: TRBJ1-5
V gene: TRBV5-6
clone size: NA
CDR3 protein: CASSSLWGDQPQHF

J gene: TRBJ2-2
V gene: TRBV29-1
clone size: NA
CDR3 protein: CSVGETENTGELFF

J gene: TRBJ2-2
V gene: TRBV5-1
clone size: many
CDR3 protein: CASSLGTTNTGELFF

J gene: TRBJ2-3
V gene: TRBV27
clone size: NA
CDR3 protein: CASSLRASIEDTQYF

J gene: TRBJ1-4
V gene: TRBV9
clone size: few
CDR3 protein: CASTASRSTNEKLFF

J gene: TRBJ2-7
V gene: TRBV7-2
clone size: NA
CDR3 protein: CASSATGSYEQYF